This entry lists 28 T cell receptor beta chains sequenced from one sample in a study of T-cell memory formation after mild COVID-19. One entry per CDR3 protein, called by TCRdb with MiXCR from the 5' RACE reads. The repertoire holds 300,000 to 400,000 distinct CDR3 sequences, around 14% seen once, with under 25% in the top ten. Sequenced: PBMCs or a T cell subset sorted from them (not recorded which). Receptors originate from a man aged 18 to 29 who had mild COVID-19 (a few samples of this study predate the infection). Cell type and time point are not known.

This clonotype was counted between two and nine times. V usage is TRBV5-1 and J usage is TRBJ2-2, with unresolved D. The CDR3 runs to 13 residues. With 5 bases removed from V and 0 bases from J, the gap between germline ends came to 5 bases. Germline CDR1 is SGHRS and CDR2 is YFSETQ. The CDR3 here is CASRRSNTGELFF. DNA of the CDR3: TGCGCCAGCAGACGATCGAACACCGGGGAGCTGTTTTTT. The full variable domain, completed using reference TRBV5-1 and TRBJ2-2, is KAGVTQTPRYLIKTRGQQVTLSCSPISGHRSVSWYQQTPGQGLQFLFEYFSETQRNKGNFPGRFSGRQFSNSRSEMNVSTLELGDSALYLCASRRSNTGELFFGEGSRLTVL.

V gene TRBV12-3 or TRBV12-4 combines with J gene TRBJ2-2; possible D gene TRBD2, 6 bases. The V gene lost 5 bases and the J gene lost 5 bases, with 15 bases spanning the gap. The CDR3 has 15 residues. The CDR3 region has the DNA TGTGCCAGCAGTCCTCGGGACTCCTTTACCGGGGAGCTGTTTTTT. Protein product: CASSPRDSFTGELFF.

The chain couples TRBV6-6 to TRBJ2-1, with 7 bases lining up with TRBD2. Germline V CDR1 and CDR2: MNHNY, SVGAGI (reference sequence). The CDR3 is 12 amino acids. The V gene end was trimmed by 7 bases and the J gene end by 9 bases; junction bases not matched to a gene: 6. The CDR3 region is CASTPSGLEQFF. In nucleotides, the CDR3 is TGTGCCAGCACTCCTAGCGGTCTTGAGCAGTTCTTC.

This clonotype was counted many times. The CDR3 is CASSFGQGDRPQHF. The CDR3 DNA is TGTGCCAGCAGCTTTGGACAGGGGGATCGGCCCCAGCATTTT. V gene TRBV7-2 combines with J gene TRBJ1-5, with 10 bases fitting TRBD1. Germline V gene lookup returns CDR1 SGHTA and CDR2 FQGNSA. V gave up 3 bases and J gave up 9 bases; unmatched junction bases: 5. The CDR3 is 14 amino acids.

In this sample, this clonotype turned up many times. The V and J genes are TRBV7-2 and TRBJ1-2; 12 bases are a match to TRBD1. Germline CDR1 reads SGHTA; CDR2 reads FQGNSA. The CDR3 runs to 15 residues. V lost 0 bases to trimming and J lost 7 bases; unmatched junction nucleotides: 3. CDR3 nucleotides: TGTGCCAGCAGCTTAGCGGGACAGGGGGCTGGTGGCTACACCTTC. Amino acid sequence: CASSLAGQGAGGYTF. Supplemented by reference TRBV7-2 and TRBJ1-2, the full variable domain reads GAGVSQSPSNKVTEKGKDVELRCDPISGHTALYWYRQSLGQGLEFLIYFQGNSAPDKSGLPSDRFSAERTGGSVSTLTIQRTQQEDSAVYLCASSLAGQGAGGYTFGSGTRLTVV.

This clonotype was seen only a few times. CDR3 residues: CASSRDPSGAYAGELFF. In DNA form, the CDR3 reads TGTGCCAGCAGCCGCGACCCTAGCGGGGCCTACGCCGGGGAGCTGTTTTTT. This chain uses TRBV7-3 with TRBJ2-2, with 9 bases that match TRBD2. Germline V lookup: CDR1 SGHTA, CDR2 FQGTGA. The V gene end was trimmed by 5 bases and the J gene end by 6 bases; junction bases not matched to a gene: 13. The CDR3 is made up of 17 amino acids.

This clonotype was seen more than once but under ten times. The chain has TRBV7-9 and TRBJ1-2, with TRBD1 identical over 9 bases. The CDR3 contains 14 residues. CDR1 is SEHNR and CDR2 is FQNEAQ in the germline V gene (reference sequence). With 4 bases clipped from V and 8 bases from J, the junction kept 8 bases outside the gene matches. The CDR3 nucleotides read TGTGCCAGCAGCTCACAGGGGGCAGCTGGCGGCTACACCTTC. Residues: CASSSQGAAGGYTF.

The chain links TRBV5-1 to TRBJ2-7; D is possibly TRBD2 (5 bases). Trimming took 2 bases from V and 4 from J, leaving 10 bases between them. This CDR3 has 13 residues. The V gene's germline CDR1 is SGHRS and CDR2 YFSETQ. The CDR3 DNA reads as TGCGCCAGCAGCTTCGGGGTGGGTTACGAGCAGTACGTC. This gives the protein CASSFGVGYEQYV.

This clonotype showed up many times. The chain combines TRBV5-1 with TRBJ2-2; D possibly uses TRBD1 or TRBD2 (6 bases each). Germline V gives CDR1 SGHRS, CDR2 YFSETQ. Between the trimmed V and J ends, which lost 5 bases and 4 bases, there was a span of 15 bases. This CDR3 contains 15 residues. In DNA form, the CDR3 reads TGCGCCAGCAGTGAACGGGGGCCCTTCACCGGGGAGCTGTTTTTT. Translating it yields CASSERGPFTGELFF.

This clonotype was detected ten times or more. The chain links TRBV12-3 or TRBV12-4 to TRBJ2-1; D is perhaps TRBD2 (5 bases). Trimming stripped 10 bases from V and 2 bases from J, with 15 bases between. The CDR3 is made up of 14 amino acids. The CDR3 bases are TGTGCCACCTTACGAAACGGGGCCTACAATGAGCAGTTCTTC. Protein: CATLRNGAYNEQFF.

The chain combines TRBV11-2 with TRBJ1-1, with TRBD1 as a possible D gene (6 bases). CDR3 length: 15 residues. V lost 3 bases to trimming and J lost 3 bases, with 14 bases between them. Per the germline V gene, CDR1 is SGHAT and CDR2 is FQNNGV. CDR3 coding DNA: TGTGCCAGCAGCTTTCCCATCAGGGGTGACACTGAAGCTTTCTTT. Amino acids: CASSFPIRGDTEAFF.

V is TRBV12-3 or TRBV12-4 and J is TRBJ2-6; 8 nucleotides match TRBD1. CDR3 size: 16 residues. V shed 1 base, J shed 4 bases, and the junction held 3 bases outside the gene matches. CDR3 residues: CASSLEDRVGANVLTF. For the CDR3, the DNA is TGTGCCAGCAGTTTAGAGGACAGGGTGGGGGCCAACGTCCTGACTTTC.

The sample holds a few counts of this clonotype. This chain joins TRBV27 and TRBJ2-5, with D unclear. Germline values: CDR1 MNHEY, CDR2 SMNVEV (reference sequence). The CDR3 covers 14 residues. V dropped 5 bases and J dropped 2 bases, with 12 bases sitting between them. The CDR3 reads CASSLDSYQETQYF. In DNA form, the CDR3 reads TGTGCCAGCAGTCTTGACTCATATCAAGAGACCCAGTACTTC.

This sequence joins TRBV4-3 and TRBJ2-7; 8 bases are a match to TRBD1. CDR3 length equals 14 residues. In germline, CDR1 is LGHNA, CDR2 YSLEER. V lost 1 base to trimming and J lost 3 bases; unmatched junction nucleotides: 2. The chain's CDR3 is CASSQVTGGYEQYF. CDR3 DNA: TGCGCCAGCAGCCAAGTCACAGGGGGCTACGAGCAGTACTTC.

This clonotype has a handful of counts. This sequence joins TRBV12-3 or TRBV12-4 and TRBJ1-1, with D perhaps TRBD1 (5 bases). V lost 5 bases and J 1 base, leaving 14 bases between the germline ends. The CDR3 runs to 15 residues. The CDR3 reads CASSRPTVANTEAFF. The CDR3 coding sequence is TGTGCCAGCAGTCGGCCGACAGTCGCGAACACTGAAGCTTTCTTT.

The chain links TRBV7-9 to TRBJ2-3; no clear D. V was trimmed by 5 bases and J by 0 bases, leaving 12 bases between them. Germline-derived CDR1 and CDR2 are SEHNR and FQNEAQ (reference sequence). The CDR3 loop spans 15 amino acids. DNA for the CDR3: TGTGCCAGCAGCCCAGTCACCACTAGCACAGATACGCAGTATTTT. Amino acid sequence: CASSPVTTSTDTQYF.

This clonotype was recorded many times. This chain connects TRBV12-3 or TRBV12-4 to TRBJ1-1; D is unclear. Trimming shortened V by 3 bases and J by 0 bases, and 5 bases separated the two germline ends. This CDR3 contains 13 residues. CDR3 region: CASSLEMNTEAFF. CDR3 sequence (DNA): TGTGCCAGCAGTTTGGAGATGAACACTGAAGCTTTCTTT.

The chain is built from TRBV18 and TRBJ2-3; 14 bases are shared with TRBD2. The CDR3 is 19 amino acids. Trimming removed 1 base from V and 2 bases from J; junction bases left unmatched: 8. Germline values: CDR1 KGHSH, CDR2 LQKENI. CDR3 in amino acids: CASSPRLAGGPETTDTQYF. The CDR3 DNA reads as TGTGCCAGCTCACCACGACTAGCGGGGGGGCCTGAAACCACAGATACGCAGTATTTT.

The CDR3 loop reads CASSQEGAIHGAFF. Here the CDR3 DNA reads TGCGCCAGCAGCCAAGAGGGCGCGATACACGGCGCTTTCTTT. V and J are TRBV4-3 and TRBJ1-1; D gene ambiguous. The germline gives CDR1 LGHNA, CDR2 YSLEER. The CDR3 has 14 amino acids. The V end was cut by 0 bases, the J end by 11 bases, with 16 bases between.

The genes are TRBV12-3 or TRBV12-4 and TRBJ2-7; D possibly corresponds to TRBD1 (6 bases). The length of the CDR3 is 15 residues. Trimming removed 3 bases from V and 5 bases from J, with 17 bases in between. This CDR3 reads CASSFGDTMVHEQYF. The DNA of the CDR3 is TGTGCCAGCAGTTTTGGGGACACAATGGTCCACGAGCAGTACTTC.

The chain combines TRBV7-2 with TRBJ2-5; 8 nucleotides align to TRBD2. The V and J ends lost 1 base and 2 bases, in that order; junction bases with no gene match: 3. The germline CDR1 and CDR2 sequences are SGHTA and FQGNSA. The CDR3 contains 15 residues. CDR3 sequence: CASSLVSGEQETQYF. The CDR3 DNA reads TGTGCCAGCAGCTTAGTTAGCGGGGAGCAAGAGACCCAGTACTTC.

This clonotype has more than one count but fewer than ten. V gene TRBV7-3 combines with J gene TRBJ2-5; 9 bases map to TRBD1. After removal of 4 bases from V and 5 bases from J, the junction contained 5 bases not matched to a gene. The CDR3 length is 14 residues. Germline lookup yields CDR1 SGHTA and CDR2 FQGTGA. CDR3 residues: CASSYGTGLETQYF. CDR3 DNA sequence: TGTGCCAGCAGCTATGGGACAGGGCTCGAGACCCAGTACTTC.

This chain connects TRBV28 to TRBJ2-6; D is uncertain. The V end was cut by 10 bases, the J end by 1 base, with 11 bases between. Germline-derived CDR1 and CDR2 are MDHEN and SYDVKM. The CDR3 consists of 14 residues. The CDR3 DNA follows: TGTGCCACCGACCCGGAATCTGGGGCCAACGTCCTGACTTTC. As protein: CATDPESGANVLTF.

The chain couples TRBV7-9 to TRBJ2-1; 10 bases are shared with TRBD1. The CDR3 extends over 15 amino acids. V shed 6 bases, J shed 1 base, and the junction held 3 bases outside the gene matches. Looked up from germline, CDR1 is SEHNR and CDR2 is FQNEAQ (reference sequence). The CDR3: CASRMDRGSYNEQFF. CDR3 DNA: TGTGCCAGCAGGATGGACAGGGGGTCCTACAATGAGCAGTTCTTC.

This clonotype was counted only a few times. The CDR3 sequence is CASSQTGLDYGYTF. The CDR3 region has the DNA TGCGCCAGCAGCCAGACAGGGCTAGACTATGGCTACACCTTC. The chain recombines TRBV5-1 with TRBJ1-2, with 7 bases matching TRBD1. The germline CDR1 and CDR2 sequences are SGHRS and YFSETQ. CDR3 length equals 14 residues. Trimming took 4 bases from V and 3 from J; bases not matched to a gene: 6.

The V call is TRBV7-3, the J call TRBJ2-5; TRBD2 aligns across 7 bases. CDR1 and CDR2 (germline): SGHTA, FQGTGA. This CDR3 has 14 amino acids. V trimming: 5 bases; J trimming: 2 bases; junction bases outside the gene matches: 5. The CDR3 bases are TGTGCCAGCAGCGCAACTAGCGCTCAAGAGACCCAGTACTTC. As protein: CASSATSAQETQYF.

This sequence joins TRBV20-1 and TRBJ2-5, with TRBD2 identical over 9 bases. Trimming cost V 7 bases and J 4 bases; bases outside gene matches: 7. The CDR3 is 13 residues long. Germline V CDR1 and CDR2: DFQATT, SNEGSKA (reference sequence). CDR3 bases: TGCAGTGAAAGGACTAGCGCGACAGAGACCCAGTACTTC. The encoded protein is CSERTSATETQYF.

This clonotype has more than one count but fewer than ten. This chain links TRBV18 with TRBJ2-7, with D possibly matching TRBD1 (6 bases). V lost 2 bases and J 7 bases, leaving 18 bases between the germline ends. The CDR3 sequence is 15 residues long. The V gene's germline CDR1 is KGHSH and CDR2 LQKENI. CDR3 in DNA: TGTGCCAGCTCACCAGCAAAGGGGGTTCTGGGGGAGCAGTACTTC. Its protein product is CASSPAKGVLGEQYF.